The T cell receptor (beta chain) under discussion was sequenced for a study of T cells in Graves' hyperthyroidism and ophthalmopathy. First hyperthyroidism diagnosis is when the blood sample was obtained, before any ophthalmopathy symptoms. It was 10 ml of fresh peripheral blood that supplied the PBMCs. Losses at the gene ends were 3 bases for V and 5 bases for J; bases not matched to a gene: 10. This CDR3 contains 16 residues. CDR1 and CDR2 from the germline V gene are ENHRY and SYGVKD. There are a few counts of this clonotype. Its antigen remains unidentified. Findings and caveats of the study: In blood, most of the thyroid clonotypes expanded above 0.001 were also present.

Amplification of TCR beta CDR3 regions used RNA as the template. In the first-round RT-PCR of the TCR CDR3, the HTBI primer set was used. TCRdb re-derived calls from the multiplex PCR reads in MiXCR, one entry per CDR3 protein. The sample carries 650,000 to 850,000 distinct CDR3 sequences, 18% recorded once. What was sequenced was blood. This sequence joins TRBV10-3 and TRBJ2-1, with 7 bases fitting TRBD1. This clonotype was sampled from a woman in her fifties or sixties with Graves' hyperthyroidism that later progressed to Graves' ophthalmopathy. The CDR3 sequence is CAISDARAGGDNEQFF. The CDR3 DNA reads TGTGCCATCAGTGATGCGAGGGCAGGGGGTGACAATGAGCAGTTCTTC.